A single sample gave rise to the 7 T cell receptor beta chains below, sequenced in a study of multiple sclerosis patients with progressive multifocal leukoencephalopathy. TCRdb keeps only in-frame clones here, not all; method: immunoSEQ multiplex PCR. The sample has under 35,000 clones, roughly 89% seen once. Time point: time of PML onset. Sequenced here: PBMCs, sampled from a patient treated with natalizumab. These receptors all come from a woman aged 40 to 55 with progressive multifocal leukoencephalopathy.

The chain is built from TRBV5-1 and TRBJ1-6; tentative D call: TRBD1 (6 bases). V was cut by 0 bases and J by 8 bases, with 12 bases left in between. The CDR3 has 15 amino acids. CDR1 is SGHRS, CDR2 YFSETQ, per germline. The CDR3, as DNA: TGCGCCAGCAGCTTGGGGGCAGGGGTGGATTCACCCCTCCACTTT. Protein sequence: CASSLGAGVDSPLHF.

The chain carries TRBV20-1 and TRBJ1-2; D is perhaps TRBD1 (5 bases). The CDR3 length is 11 residues. The V end lost 4 bases, the J end lost 3 bases, and 6 bases lay between the germline ends. Germline loops: CDR1 DFQATT, CDR2 SNEGSKA (reference sequence). The CDR3 reads CSATRDYGYTF. The CDR3 coding sequence is TGCAGTGCTACCAGGGACTATGGCTACACCTTC.

This chain links TRBV7-9 with TRBJ2-1; TRBD2 is a possible D gene (5 bases). Per germline, CDR1 SEHNR and CDR2 FQNEAQ (reference sequence). CDR3 size: 15 residues. Deletions cut 1 base from V and 3 bases from J, with 10 bases between. CDR3 nucleotide sequence: TGTGCCAGCAGCTTAGTGGGTCGGGACTACAATGAGCAGTTCTTC. The encoded protein is CASSLVGRDYNEQFF.

This chain uses TRBV5-1 with TRBJ2-7; 8 nucleotides align to TRBD2. The CDR3 is 16 residues long. CDR1 and CDR2 (germline): SGHRS, YFSETQ. With 0 bases clipped from V and 3 bases from J, the junction kept 8 bases outside the gene matches. Written as DNA, the CDR3 is TGCGCCAGCAGCTTGGTAGGAGCGGGGGATCTCTACGAGCAGTACTTC. Protein product: CASSLVGAGDLYEQYF.

The chain recombines TRBV20-1 with TRBJ1-2, with D perhaps TRBD1 (5 bases). V shed 3 bases and J shed 8 bases, with 10 bases lying between them. The V gene's germline CDR1 is DFQATT and CDR2 SNEGSKA (reference sequence). The CDR3 is made up of 11 amino acids. This CDR3 reads CSARIGAGYTF. CDR3 in DNA: TGCAGTGCTAGGATCGGGGCGGGCTACACCTTC.

The chain has TRBV5-4 and TRBJ2-7; D gene ambiguous. CDR1 is SGHNT, CDR2 YYREEE, per germline (reference sequence). The CDR3 covers 13 residues. Trimming stripped 3 bases from V and 2 bases from J, with 9 bases between. DNA of the CDR3: TGTGCCAGCAGCTCGGATCCTACCTACGAGCAGTACTTC. This translates into CASSSDPTYEQYF.

The rearrangement joins TRBV15 to TRBJ1-2; no firm D call. The CDR3 sequence is 15 residues long. Trimming left V 0 bases short and J 3 bases short, with 11 bases between. CDR1 and CDR2 from the germline V gene are LNHNV and YYDKDF (reference sequence). The CDR3 sequence: CATSRDRATDYGYTF. The CDR3 bases are TGTGCCACCAGCAGAGATCGGGCCACGGACTATGGCTACACCTTC.